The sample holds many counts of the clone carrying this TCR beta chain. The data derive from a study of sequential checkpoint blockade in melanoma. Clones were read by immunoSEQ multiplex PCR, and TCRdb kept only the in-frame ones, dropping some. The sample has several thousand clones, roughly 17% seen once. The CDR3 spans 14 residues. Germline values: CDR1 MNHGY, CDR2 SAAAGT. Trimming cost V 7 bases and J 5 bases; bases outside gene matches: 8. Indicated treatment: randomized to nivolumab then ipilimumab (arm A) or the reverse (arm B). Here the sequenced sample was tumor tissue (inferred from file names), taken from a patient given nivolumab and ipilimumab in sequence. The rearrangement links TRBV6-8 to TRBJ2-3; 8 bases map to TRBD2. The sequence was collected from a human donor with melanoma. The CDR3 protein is CASTAGGPIDTQYF. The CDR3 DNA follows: TGTGCCAGCACCGCGGGGGGCCCCATAGATACGCAGTATTTT.